Described below is a single T cell receptor beta chain sequence and its context. What it recognizes is unknown. The validation cohort, a group of more than 95 subjects, included the donors and was separate from the approximately 650-subject first cohort. TCRdb keeps only in-frame clones here, not all; method: immunoSEQ multiplex PCR. Of approximately 57,000 clones in the sample, more than 85% were seen once. These data come from a study of cytomegalovirus exposure and HLA in healthy donors. General study findings and limits: The tendency of first-cohort TCR clusters to co-occur in the 110 or so validation repertoires emerged from a later analysis. Reports credit the classifier with highly specific, highly sensitive diagnosis of cytomegalovirus status.

This TCR was sampled from a woman younger than 35 in good health and CMV-seronegative. Sequencing input: PBMCs.

DNA of the CDR3: TGTGCCACCAGCAGAGTTGAAATCTATAGCAATCAGCCCCAGCATTTT. Translated, it gives CATSRVEIYSNQPQHF. The gene calls are TRBV15 and TRBJ1-5, with D uncertain. Germline CDR1 LNHNV, CDR2 YYDKDF (reference sequence). Trimming cost V 1 base and J 0 bases, with 10 bases left between them. The CDR3 consists of 16 residues. Together with reference TRBV15 and TRBJ1-5, the CDR3 gives the full variable domain: DAMVIQNPRYQVTQFGKPVTLSCSQTLNHNVMYWYQQKSSQAPKLLFHYYDKDFNNEADTPDNFQSRRPNTSFCFLDIRSPGLGDTAMYLCATSRVEIYSNQPQHFGDGTRLSIL.